These 7 T cell receptor beta chains were all obtained from the same sample, sequenced in a study of somatic mutations in cytotoxic T cells in rheumatoid arthritis. The table came from immunoSEQ multiplex PCR; TCRdb's copy has only in-frame clones and leaves some out. The sample holds 13,000 to 15,000 clones, about four fifths seen once. The sequenced sample consisted of CD8+ T cells sorted from blood. The source is an adult with rheumatoid arthritis.

The chain employs TRBV7-8 and TRBJ2-7; 13 bases match TRBD2. Germline V lookup: CDR1 SGHVS, CDR2 FQNEAQ. The CDR3 consists of 17 residues. The V segment lost 4 bases and the J segment 1 base; nucleotides outside the gene matches: 7. CDR3 sequence: CASSSPGTSGTSYEQYF. In DNA, the CDR3 is TGTGCCAGCAGCTCCCCAGGGACTAGCGGGACTTCCTACGAGCAGTACTTC.

The V gene is TRBV28, the J gene TRBJ2-1; possible D gene TRBD1, 6 bases. V lost 2 bases to trimming and J lost 2 bases, with 7 bases between them. Germline V lookup: CDR1 MDHEN, CDR2 SYDVKM. The CDR3 loop spans 14 amino acids. CDR3 in amino acids: CASSLQGPYNEQFF. In nucleotides, the CDR3 is TGTGCCAGCAGTTTACAGGGGCCCTACAATGAGCAGTTCTTC.

The J gene is TRBJ2-4, the V gene TRBV7-8; D unresolved. CDR1 is SGHVS, CDR2 FQNEAQ, per germline. V lost 6 bases and J lost 0, with 12 bases in between. The CDR3 is made up of 15 amino acids. The CDR3 DNA reads as TGTGCCAGCAGAGAACCCTGGATAGCCAAAAACATTCAGTACTTC. Translation: CASREPWIAKNIQYF.

The chain joins TRBV27 to TRBJ1-3, with a tentative D call TRBD1 (6 bases). This CDR3 has 16 residues. Per germline, CDR1 MNHEY and CDR2 SMNVEV (reference sequence). With 8 bases removed from V and 1 base from J, the gap between germline ends came to 18 bases. The CDR3 bases are TGTGCCAGCCGGCGCGGGGGGGGCAGTTCTGGAAACACCATATATTTT. This encodes CASRRGGGSSGNTIYF.

The CDR3 DNA is TGTGCCAGCAGCTTAAGATTAGCGGGGCTCACAGATACGCAGTATTTT. As protein: CASSLRLAGLTDTQYF. J is TRBJ2-3 and V is TRBV7-2, with 8 bases that match TRBD2. J lost 2 bases, V lost 2 bases, and 6 bases had no gene match. CDR1 and CDR2 from the germline V gene are SGHTA and FQGNSA. The CDR3 length is 16 residues.

The J gene is TRBJ2-3, the V gene TRBV5-6; 7 positions match TRBD2. V dropped 0 bases and J dropped 3; count of bases not matched to a gene: 4. The V gene's germline CDR1 is SGHDT and CDR2 YYEEEE. The CDR3 sequence is 15 residues long. The DNA for the CDR3 is TGTGCCAGCAGCTTGGGACCGGGAGGAACAGATACGCAGTATTTT. Its translation is CASSLGPGGTDTQYF.

CDR3 DNA sequence: TGCAGCGTTGAGCCTCGGGACAGGGAAGCCAAAAACATTCAGTACTTC. As protein: CSVEPRDREAKNIQYF. V gene TRBV29-1 combines with J gene TRBJ2-4, with 9 nucleotides matching TRBD1. Germline CDR1 is SQVTM and CDR2 is ANQGSEA. CDR3 length: 16 residues. With 3 bases clipped from V and 0 bases from J, the junction kept 6 bases outside the gene matches.